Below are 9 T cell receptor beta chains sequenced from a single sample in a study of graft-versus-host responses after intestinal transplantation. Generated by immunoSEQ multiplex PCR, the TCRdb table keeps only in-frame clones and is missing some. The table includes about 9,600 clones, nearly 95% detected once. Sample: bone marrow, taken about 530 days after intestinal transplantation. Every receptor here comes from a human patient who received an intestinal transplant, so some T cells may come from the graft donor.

The CDR3 DNA reads TGTGCCAGCAGCTTGAAGGGCCCGAGCAATGAGCAGTTCTTC. The encoded protein is CASSLKGPSNEQFF. V and J are TRBV7-2 and TRBJ2-1; D is unresolved. Trimming removed 3 bases at V and 6 bases at J, with 12 bases between. The CDR3 length is 14 residues. Germline V gene data show CDR1 as SGHTA and CDR2 as FQGNSA.

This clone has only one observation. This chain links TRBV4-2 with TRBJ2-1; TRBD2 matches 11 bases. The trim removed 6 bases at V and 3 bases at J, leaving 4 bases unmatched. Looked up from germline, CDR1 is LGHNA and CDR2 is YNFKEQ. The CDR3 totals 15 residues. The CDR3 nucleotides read TGTGCCAGCAGAACTAGCGGGGGAAACTACAATGAGCAGTTCTTC. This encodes CASRTSGGNYNEQFF.

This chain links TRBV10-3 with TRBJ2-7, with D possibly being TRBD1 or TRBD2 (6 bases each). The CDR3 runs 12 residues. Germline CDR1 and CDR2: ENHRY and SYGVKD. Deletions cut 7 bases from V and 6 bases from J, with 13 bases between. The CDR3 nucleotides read TGTGCCATCAACCCGGGGGCGGGCGAGCAGTACTTC. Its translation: CAINPGAGEQYF.

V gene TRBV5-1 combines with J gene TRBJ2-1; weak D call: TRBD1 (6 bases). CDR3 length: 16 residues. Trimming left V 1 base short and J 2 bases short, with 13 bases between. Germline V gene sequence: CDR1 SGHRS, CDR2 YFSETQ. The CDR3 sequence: CASSLSQSGAYNEQFF. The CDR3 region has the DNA TGCGCCAGCAGCTTGTCTCAGTCAGGGGCCTACAATGAGCAGTTCTTC.

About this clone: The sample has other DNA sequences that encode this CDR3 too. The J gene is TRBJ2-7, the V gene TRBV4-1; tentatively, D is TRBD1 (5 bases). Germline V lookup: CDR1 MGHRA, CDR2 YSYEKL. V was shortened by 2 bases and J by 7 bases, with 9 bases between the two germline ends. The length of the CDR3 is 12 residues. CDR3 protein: CASSQRGEEQYF. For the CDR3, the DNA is TGCGCCAGCAGCCAAAGGGGTGAGGAGCAGTACTTC.

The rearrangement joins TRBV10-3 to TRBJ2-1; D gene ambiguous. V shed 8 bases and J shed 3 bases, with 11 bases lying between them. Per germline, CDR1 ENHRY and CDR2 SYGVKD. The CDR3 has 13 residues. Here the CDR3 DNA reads TGTGCCATCGATCGGACGGGCTACAATGAGCAGTTCTTC. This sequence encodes CAIDRTGYNEQFF.

Written as DNA, the CDR3 is TGTGCCAGCAGTGATCGGGGCGGAAACACTGAAGCTTTCTTT. Translating gives CASSDRGGNTEAFF. The genes are TRBV2 and TRBJ1-1, with D possibly matching TRBD1 (5 bases). The CDR3 sequence is 14 residues long. The ends were cut back, 3 bases at V and 2 bases at J, with 10 bases in the middle. The V gene's germline CDR1 is SNHLY and CDR2 FYNNEI.

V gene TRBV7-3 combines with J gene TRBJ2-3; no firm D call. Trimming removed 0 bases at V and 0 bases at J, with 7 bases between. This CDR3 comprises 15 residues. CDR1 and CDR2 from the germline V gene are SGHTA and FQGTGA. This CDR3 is CASSLTGSSTDTQYF. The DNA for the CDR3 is TGTGCCAGCAGCTTAACGGGTTCTAGCACAGATACGCAGTATTTT.

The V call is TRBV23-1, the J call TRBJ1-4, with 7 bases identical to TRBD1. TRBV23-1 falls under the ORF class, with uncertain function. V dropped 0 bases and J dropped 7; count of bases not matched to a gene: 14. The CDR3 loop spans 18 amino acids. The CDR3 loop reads CASSQSQPIRQGCEKLFF. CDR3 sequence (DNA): TGCGCCAGCAGTCAATCGCAACCAATCCGACAGGGTTGTGAAAAACTGTTTTTT.